This TCR beta chain was sequenced in a study of cytomegalovirus exposure and HLA in healthy donors listed by TCRdb under 2017. Background on the whole study: According to an earlier analysis of 550 to 700 of the donors, some 180 million T cells yielded some 120 million unique TCR beta sequences and about 300 Gb of sequence data. To predict cytomegalovirus infection status, the study brought together high-throughput TCR immunosequencing, statistical association of individual TCRs with disease status, and machine learning. The study profiled the T cell repertoires of under 850 subjects by immunosequencing and related them to cytomegalovirus serostatus. Rather than using new phenotypic data, the later analysis identified candidate immune exposures from TCR beta sequences and from how often those sequences occurred across donors. Across around 400 genotyped donors of the cohort, an average of about 240,000 unique TCR beta nucleotide sequences per donor were sequenced, and approximately 17% of those sequences were non-productive. A separate validation cohort of more than 100 different subjects was used in addition to the approximately 670-subject first cohort. A later genetic analysis took genome-wide SNP genotypes for about three fifths of the roughly 700 donors and used that subset as a discovery cohort. Both class I and class II loci were covered by HLA typing, at four-digit resolution. All discovery cohort repertoires had been generated on a single sequencing platform. An earlier analysis of 587 of the donors used high-throughput TCR beta sequencing to judge whether each TCR beta V gene segment behaved as functional or pseudogenic. Because of strong linkage in the cohort, a few DR-DQ haplotypes were treated as single units for association and clustering. A later analysis re-analyzed previously published TCR beta repertoires from hundreds of donors and added high-resolution HLA genotyping to study TCR occurrence patterns. The number of typed donors differed by locus: about 620-640 for A, B, C, DRB1 and DQB1; 500 to 550 for DQA1; approximately 610 for DPA1; and some 430 for DPB1. Of the 300 to 400 genotyped donors, over 70% fell in the genetic ancestry cluster associated with self-reported Caucasian donors. The study was designed to test whether signatures of past pathogen exposure could be identified by cataloging public T cell receptors. Donor age, sex, ethnicity and CMV serostatus were compiled together with the repertoire data. Roughly 300 gigabases of sequencing data and approximately 85 million unique TCR sequences were included in an early release covering around 600 HLA-typed donors. General conclusions and limits of the study: Assigning TCR associations to individual alleles was difficult when HLA alleles, especially DR and DQ, strongly co-occurred. Several of the top co-occurrence clusters appeared to be linked to parvovirus B19, influenza, CMV and Epstein-Barr virus, according to a later analysis. The only immune exposure information available for the cohort was CMV serostatus. A further reported finding was that TCR beta sequences accurately predicted the HLA-A and HLA-B alleles for most subjects in the first cohort. Linkage disequilibrium might explain the correlated functional status among segregating V segments, but an unknown experimental factor could not be excluded. The authors suggested that the approach could potentially be generalized to other disease states and immunological phenotypes. In a later analysis, HLA-associated TCR beta chains were found to be more clonally expanded and to have lower generation probabilities than equally common non-associated chains. The classifier was reported to diagnose cytomegalovirus status with high specificity and sensitivity in both the original cohort and the validation cohort. According to a later analysis, TCR association rates differed among HLA loci, with DRB1 alleles showing the most associated TCRs and HLA-C alleles showing the fewest. The study gave a list of 150 to 200 TCR beta chains associated with cytomegalovirus. This cohort had only TCR beta chains sequenced, and the lack of alpha or paired-chain data limited which features could be detected. At a false discovery rate of 0.05, a later analysis linked 15,000 to 20,000 TCR beta sequences to specific HLA alleles. According to a later analysis, most CMV-associated TCR beta chains appeared to be HLA-restricted, and the HLA associations seemed to be driven largely by CMV exposure. Because HLA typing was unavailable for some donors at each locus, only the typed subset was used in association tests. Because counts were too low, about 18 rarely observed V segments, including chromosome 9 orphons, were left out of the earlier analysis of a few hundred of the donors. A group of highly shared sequence variants was considered likely to be a technical artifact of the sequencing pipeline. Presence/absence analyses assumed roughly uniform sequencing depth across donors, an assumption that may not hold. Most TCR sequences were seen in very few donors, while some public TCRs were found in many individuals. Compared with the roughly 720-donor mean, donors in an Asian-associated ancestry cluster had fewer N-insertions in productive TCRs, according to a later genetic analysis. An association between a missense DCLRE1C variant and V-gene and J-gene trimming of TCR beta chains was found in a later genetic analysis and replicated in an independent cohort. An earlier analysis of approximately 590 of the donors showed that most TCR beta V segments appeared in productive rearrangements either about 90% or about 30% of the time, which broadly matched IMGT annotations. Because the 87-base-pair reads could not distinguish some IMGT-functional V segments, including TRBV6-2 and TRBV6-3, those segments were excluded. In vitro tests confirmed that a few of the cytomegalovirus-associated TCR beta chains recognize cytomegalovirus antigens.

In total, roughly 670 healthy bone marrow donors made up the cohort. Cohort members were all nominally healthy when sampled, although unrecorded immune exposures were likely present. The donor was CMV seropositive and was included in the group of about 290 seropositive cohort members. A peripheral blood sample was collected from each donor, and TCR beta sequencing was performed on peripheral blood mononuclear cells. Genomic DNA was extracted from the blood cell samples with the Qiagen DNeasy Blood Extraction Kit. As to this clone: No antigen is known for it. The record has no base qualities; no much larger clone is one base away.

Library construction relied on the immunoSEQ multiplex PCR assay. A mixture of 60 forward primers for TCR Vbeta segments and 13 reverse primers for TCR Jbeta segments was used in the multiplex PCR. A multiplex PCR assay on genomic DNA amplified the CDR3 region of rearranged TCR beta genes. The Illumina HiSeq System was used to sequence the amplified TCR beta libraries as 87-base-pair reads. Under the source paper's analysis protocol: Across the 670 or so repertoires, a later analysis counted roughly 84 million unique TCR beta chains, some 11 million of which were shared by at least two donors. A nearest-neighbor algorithm error-corrected the raw reads and collapsed the reads into unique sequences, merging closely related sequences to remove PCR and sequencing errors. To assign V, D and J gene segments, CDR3 sequences were aligned to IMGT reference sequences. For a sequence to be retained, a match of at least six nucleotides was required to both a V gene segment and a J gene segment. Rearrangements were called productive when the CDR3 lacked stop codons and stayed in frame with V and J; all others were non-productive. CDR3 was defined by IMGT convention, running from the second conserved V-encoded cysteine to the conserved J-encoded phenylalanine. Sequences without an unambiguous match to a single V gene segment were excluded from the earlier analysis of a few hundred of the donors. In an earlier analysis of around 590 of the donors, a V segment was called functional when productive rearrangements were above 56.7%, and segregating when the standard deviation between donors exceeded 5%. A statistical classification framework was developed to diagnose cytomegalovirus status using the catalog of TCR beta chain sequences. In a later analysis, V and J genes were assigned by comparing TCR nucleotide sequences against IMGT/GENE-DB human TR gene sequences. The TCRdist pipeline was used in a later analysis to assign CDR3 sequences and most-parsimonious VDJ recombination scenarios. In a later analysis, each TCR beta chain was defined by its CDR3 amino acid sequence together with its V-gene family, and reads lacking a unique V-gene family were excluded. In a later analysis, a few hundred highly shared, low-generation-probability nucleotide sequences were removed to address suspected cross-contamination and a sequencing artifact. For each public chain, a later analysis derived a clonal expansion index from normalized ranks of inferred template counts within each repertoire. In a later analysis, generation probabilities were computed using a VDJ recombination model fitted to out-of-frame rearrangements, and the results were checked against IGoR. A later analysis scored TCR-TCR, TCR-HLA and TCR-CMV co-occurrence with hypergeometric tests, applying a repertoire-size bias correction to TCR pairs. In a later analysis, false discovery rates were estimated by permuting HLA or CMV assignments 20 times. In a later analysis, co-occurring TCRs were grouped using DBSCAN, and TCRdist sequence similarity was added for clustering within HLA-allele-positive subsets. For co-occurrence clustering, repertoires with fewer than 30,000 or more than 120,000 public chains were excluded, along with four to six repertoires with anomalous nucleotide sharing. Held by TCRdb, this immuneACCESS table contains in-frame sequences only and omits some clones. Under half of the omission traces to an unresolved V gene where checked; the cause of the rest is unknown. From that table come the V and J calls and clone size; the DNA was used to work out D and trimming. The sample profile shows about 190,000 clones; roughly 76% of them were found once. The ten largest clones capture 2% to 2.5% of the sample.

The germline V gene provides CDR1 MDHEN and CDR2 SYDVKM. Inclusive of the bounding cysteine and phenylalanine, the CDR3 is 14 residues long. CDR3 DNA only is kept here, 42 bases in frame from base 1. Trimming leaves V shorter by 4 bases and J shorter by 4 bases, with the junction holding 3 bases beyond the gene matches. This receptor was obtained from a woman aged 25-40 years in good health and CMV-seropositive. The sequence joins TRBV28 to TRBJ2-2; 7 junctional bases match TRBD1. What was sequenced was PBMCs. The DNA reads as follows: TGTGCCAGCAGTTCCTCAGGGGGCACCGGGGAGCTGTTTTTT. Translated, this gives CASSSSGGTGELFF.